These T cell receptor beta chains were read from a single sample in a study of pediatric ulcerative colitis. Sequenced by immunoSEQ multiplex PCR; TCRdb stores in-frame clones only, minus some. The repertoire holds about 5,800 clones, with roughly 90% as singletons. Sequencing input: blood. Receptors were obtained from a girl between 10 and 17 years old who was a control in a study of pediatric ulcerative colitis. CDR3s include the opening cysteine and the closing phenylalanine or tryptophan. D genes are given only for firm matches. The listing skips clone size in some rows; elsewhere it reads once, few, many or a size class.

v_call: TRBV14
j_call: TRBJ2-1
d_call: TRBD2
clone_size: .
cdr3_aa: CASRRTSGRAANEQFF
cdr3_nt: TGTGCCAGCAGACGAACAAGCGGGAGGGCCGCCAATGAGCAGTTCTTC

v_call: TRBV6-5
j_call: TRBJ2-3
d_call: .
clone_size: .
cdr3_aa: CASSYQGRTDTQYF
cdr3_nt: TGTGCCAGCAGTTACCAAGGCAGAACAGATACGCAGTATTTT

v_call: TRBV19
j_call: TRBJ2-7
d_call: TRBD1
clone_size: .
cdr3_aa: CASGRDRVNEQYF
cdr3_nt: TGTGCCAGTGGCCGGGACAGGGTAAACGAGCAGTACTTC

v_call: TRBV30
j_call: TRBJ2-5
d_call: TRBD2
clone_size: .
cdr3_aa: CAWSLLGTSGTQYF
cdr3_nt: TGTGCCTGGAGCTTACTCGGGACTAGCGGGACCCAGTACTTC

v_call: TRBV28
j_call: TRBJ1-4
d_call: TRBD1
clone_size: once
cdr3_aa: CASSLGRGHEKLFF
cdr3_nt: TGTGCCAGCAGTTTGGGCAGGGGGCATGAAAAACTGTTTTTT

v_call: TRBV7-8
j_call: TRBJ2-1
d_call: TRBD2
clone_size: .
cdr3_aa: CASSQTPGLAHNEQFF
cdr3_nt: TGTGCCAGCAGCCAAACCCCGGGACTAGCCCACAATGAGCAGTTCTTC

v_call: TRBV5-1
j_call: TRBJ2-2
d_call: .
clone_size: .
cdr3_aa: CASRAGGNTGELFF
cdr3_nt: TGCGCCAGCCGGGCCGGGGGGAACACCGGGGAGCTGTTTTTT

v_call: TRBV5-1
j_call: TRBJ2-5
d_call: .
clone_size: .
cdr3_aa: CASSLGTLQETQYF
cdr3_nt: TGCGCCAGCAGCTTGGGGACTTTACAAGAGACCCAGTACTTC

v_call: TRBV27
j_call: TRBJ1-5
d_call: TRBD1
clone_size: .
cdr3_aa: CASSFQGAGEPQHF
cdr3_nt: TGTGCCAGCAGTTTCCAGGGGGCGGGTGAGCCCCAGCATTTT

v_call: TRBV29-1
j_call: TRBJ2-7
d_call: TRBD2
clone_size: .
cdr3_aa: CSVLAGVAEQYF
cdr3_nt: TGCAGCGTTCTAGCGGGAGTGGCCGAGCAGTACTTC

v_call: TRBV7-8
j_call: TRBJ2-3
d_call: TRBD2
clone_size: once
cdr3_aa: CASSLYAGVSDTQYF
cdr3_nt: TGTGCCAGCAGCTTATACGCGGGAGTATCCGATACGCAGTATTTT

v_call: TRBV2
j_call: TRBJ1-1
d_call: .
clone_size: .
cdr3_aa: CASSDRLETGKAFF
cdr3_nt: TGTGCCAGCAGTGATCGCCTAGAAACAGGAAAAGCTTTCTTT

v_call: TRBV10-2
j_call: TRBJ2-7
d_call: .
clone_size: .
cdr3_aa: CASSEQGYEQYF
cdr3_nt: TGCGCCAGCAGTGAGCAGGGATACGAGCAGTACTTC

v_call: TRBV5-4
j_call: TRBJ2-3
d_call: TRBD2
clone_size: few
cdr3_aa: CASSLVSGSGTDTQYF
cdr3_nt: TGTGCCAGCAGCTTGGTTAGCGGGAGCGGCACAGATACGCAGTATTTT

v_call: TRBV5-4
j_call: TRBJ1-1
d_call: .
clone_size: .
cdr3_aa: CASSSGAHLGTEAFF
cdr3_nt: TGTGCCAGCAGCTCGGGAGCCCATCTCGGCACTGAAGCTTTCTTT

v_call: TRBV7-2
j_call: TRBJ2-1
d_call: .
clone_size: .
cdr3_aa: CASSLSYNEQFF
cdr3_nt: TGTGCCAGCAGCTTATCGTACAATGAGCAGTTCTTC

v_call: TRBV11-2
j_call: TRBJ2-7
d_call: .
clone_size: once
cdr3_aa: CASSWIPYEQYF
cdr3_nt: TGTGCCAGCAGTTGGATACCCTACGAGCAGTACTTC

v_call: TRBV7-2
j_call: TRBJ1-1
d_call: .
clone_size: .
cdr3_aa: CASSSDRNTEAFF
cdr3_nt: TGTGCCAGCAGCTCAGACCGGAACACTGAAGCTTTCTTT

v_call: TRBV4-3
j_call: TRBJ2-3
d_call: .
clone_size: .
cdr3_aa: CASSQEGAAGVTNTGTQYF
cdr3_nt: TGCGCCAGCAGCCAAGAGGGGGCGGCGGGAGTGACCAACACGGGGACGCAGTATTTT

v_call: TRBV5-1
j_call: TRBJ1-1
d_call: .
clone_size: .
cdr3_aa: CASSLEGVLMNTEAFF
cdr3_nt: TGCGCCAGCAGCTTGGAAGGGGTCCTTATGAACACTGAAGCTTTCTTT

v_call: TRBV7-3
j_call: TRBJ1-2
d_call: .
clone_size: .
cdr3_aa: CASSPEAGGIYGYTF
cdr3_nt: TGTGCCAGCAGCCCCGAGGCGGGCGGGATTTATGGCTACACCTTC

v_call: TRBV7-8
j_call: TRBJ1-5
d_call: .
clone_size: .
cdr3_aa: CASSLDYSSNQPQHF
cdr3_nt: TGTGCCAGCAGCTTAGACTACAGTAGCAATCAGCCCCAGCATTTT

v_call: TRBV2
j_call: TRBJ1-5
d_call: .
clone_size: .
cdr3_aa: CASIKGVFQPQHF
cdr3_nt: TGTGCCAGCATCAAAGGGGTGTTTCAGCCCCAGCATTTT

v_call: TRBV19
j_call: TRBJ1-5
d_call: .
clone_size: .
cdr3_aa: CASSIAYRENGQPQHF
cdr3_nt: TGTGCCAGTAGTATAGCCTACAGGGAGAATGGTCAGCCCCAGCATTTT

v_call: TRBV2
j_call: TRBJ1-4
d_call: .
clone_size: .
cdr3_aa: CASSLEETYTNEKLFF
cdr3_nt: TGTGCCAGCAGCCTGGAAGAGACATATACAAATGAAAAACTGTTTTTT

v_call: TRBV30
j_call: TRBJ1-5
d_call: .
clone_size: .
cdr3_aa: CAWSGAGERPQHF
cdr3_nt: TGTGCCTGGAGTGGGGCAGGGGAACGGCCCCAGCATTTT

v_call: TRBV19
j_call: TRBJ1-1
d_call: .
clone_size: once
cdr3_aa: CASSIVPQMNTEAFF
cdr3_nt: TGTGCCAGTAGTATAGTACCACAGATGAACACTGAAGCTTTCTTT

v_call: TRBV18
j_call: TRBJ1-3
d_call: .
clone_size: .
cdr3_aa: CASSPYFGRTPGNTIYF
cdr3_nt: TGTGCCAGCTCACCCTATTTCGGTCGGACACCTGGAAACACCATATATTTT

v_call: TRBV10-3
j_call: TRBJ1-2
d_call: .
clone_size: .
cdr3_aa: CAISEPTDYGYTF
cdr3_nt: TGTGCCATCAGTGAGCCGACAGACTATGGCTACACCTTC

v_call: TRBV5-1
j_call: TRBJ1-1
d_call: .
clone_size: .
cdr3_aa: CASSLVVDRSFTEAFF
cdr3_nt: TGCGCCAGCAGCTTGGTAGTAGACAGGAGCTTCACTGAAGCTTTCTTT

v_call: TRBV6-5
j_call: TRBJ1-2
d_call: TRBD1
clone_size: .
cdr3_aa: CASSYSWTGGARGYTF
cdr3_nt: TGTGCCAGCAGTTACTCGTGGACAGGGGGCGCGAGAGGCTACACCTTC

v_call: TRBV2
j_call: TRBJ2-7
d_call: TRBD2
clone_size: .
cdr3_aa: CASSGGLAALDSYEQYF
cdr3_nt: TGTGCCAGCAGTGGGGGACTAGCGGCCCTCGACTCCTACGAGCAGTACTTC

v_call: TRBV19
j_call: TRBJ1-1
d_call: .
clone_size: .
cdr3_aa: CASGTGTTEAFF
cdr3_nt: TGTGCCAGTGGTACAGGGACCACTGAAGCTTTCTTT

v_call: TRBV13
j_call: TRBJ1-1
d_call: TRBD1
clone_size: .
cdr3_aa: CASSPGAGGGNTEAFF
cdr3_nt: TGTGCCAGCAGCCCGGGGGCAGGGGGCGGAAACACTGAAGCTTTCTTT

v_call: TRBV30
j_call: TRBJ1-2
d_call: TRBD1
clone_size: .
cdr3_aa: CAWRAGGLDYGYTF
cdr3_nt: TGTGCCTGGAGGGCAGGGGGCTTGGACTATGGCTACACCTTC

v_call: TRBV10-1
j_call: TRBJ2-3
d_call: .
clone_size: .
cdr3_aa: CASSEGAGLTDTQYF
cdr3_nt: TGCGCCAGCAGTGAGGGAGCGGGCCTCACAGATACGCAGTATTTT

v_call: TRBV4-2
j_call: TRBJ2-7
d_call: TRBD1
clone_size: .
cdr3_aa: CASSQDREDRGSYEQYF
cdr3_nt: TGTGCCAGCAGCCAAGATCGGGAGGACAGGGGTTCCTACGAGCAGTACTTC

v_call: TRBV4-2
j_call: TRBJ1-2
d_call: .
clone_size: .
cdr3_aa: CASSPAGAQGGYTF
cdr3_nt: TGTGCCAGCAGCCCCGCCGGGGCGCAGGGTGGCTACACCTTC

v_call: TRBV11-2
j_call: TRBJ2-7
d_call: TRBD1
clone_size: .
cdr3_aa: CASSSGQVIDEQYF
cdr3_nt: TGTGCCAGCAGCTCGGGACAGGTTATCGACGAGCAGTACTTC

v_call: TRBV5-5
j_call: TRBJ2-7
d_call: .
clone_size: .
cdr3_aa: CASSFPGAPGYEQYF
cdr3_nt: TGTGCCAGCAGCTTCCCTGGGGCCCCTGGGTACGAGCAGTACTTC

v_call: TRBV2
j_call: TRBJ1-1
d_call: .
clone_size: .
cdr3_aa: CASSGKGNTEAFF
cdr3_nt: TGTGCCAGCAGTGGCAAGGGGAACACTGAAGCTTTCTTT

v_call: TRBV18
j_call: TRBJ1-2
d_call: .
clone_size: few
cdr3_aa: CASSSGIDYGYTF
cdr3_nt: TGTGCCAGCTCCTCGGGAATAGACTATGGCTACACCTTC

v_call: TRBV5-1
j_call: TRBJ1-2
d_call: TRBD1
clone_size: once
cdr3_aa: CASSLADRGQTGYTF
cdr3_nt: TGCGCCAGCAGCTTGGCCGACAGGGGGCAAACGGGCTACACCTTC

v_call: TRBV7-3
j_call: TRBJ2-2
d_call: TRBD2
clone_size: .
cdr3_aa: CASSLGTSGTGELFF
cdr3_nt: TGTGCCAGCAGCTTAGGGACTAGCGGAACCGGGGAGCTGTTTTTT

v_call: TRBV7-8
j_call: TRBJ1-3
d_call: .
clone_size: .
cdr3_aa: CASSLPGAPGGNTIYF
cdr3_nt: TGTGCCAGCAGCTTACCGGGGGCGCCGGGGGGAAACACCATATATTTT

v_call: TRBV7-2
j_call: TRBJ1-2
d_call: .
clone_size: .
cdr3_aa: CASSLDVGVGGYGYTF
cdr3_nt: TGTGCCAGCAGCTTAGATGTTGGGGTGGGCGGCTATGGCTACACCTTC

v_call: TRBV28
j_call: TRBJ1-5
d_call: TRBD1
clone_size: few
cdr3_aa: CASSHDRGQLNQPQHF
cdr3_nt: TGTGCCAGCAGTCATGACAGGGGGCAACTCAATCAGCCCCAGCATTTT

v_call: TRBV13
j_call: TRBJ2-7
d_call: .
clone_size: .
cdr3_aa: CASSLGAFGHEQYF
cdr3_nt: TGTGCCAGCAGCTTAGGTGCGTTCGGCCACGAGCAGTACTTC

v_call: TRBV30
j_call: TRBJ1-1
d_call: .
clone_size: .
cdr3_aa: CAWSSDTGGTEAFF
cdr3_nt: TGTGCCTGGAGCTCCGATACGGGTGGGACTGAAGCTTTCTTT

v_call: TRBV28
j_call: TRBJ2-2
d_call: TRBD2
clone_size: .
cdr3_aa: CASSPTTSGRTGELFF
cdr3_nt: TGTGCCAGCAGTCCGACGACTAGCGGGAGAACCGGGGAGCTGTTTTTT

v_call: TRBV4-2
j_call: TRBJ1-3
d_call: .
clone_size: few
cdr3_aa: CASSQVGAGNTIYF
cdr3_nt: TGTGCCAGCAGCCAAGTTGGAGCTGGAAACACCATATATTTT

v_call: TRBV7-2
j_call: TRBJ2-1
d_call: TRBD2
clone_size: .
cdr3_aa: CASSLGGLAWFNEQFF
cdr3_nt: TGTGCCAGCAGCTTAGGGGGACTAGCGTGGTTTAATGAGCAGTTCTTC